This is a list of T cell receptor beta chains from one sample in a study of early stage breast cancer tumors. Sequenced by immunoSEQ multiplex PCR; TCRdb stores in-frame clones only, minus some. The table lists about 11,000 clones, about 78% of them singletons, with around a fifth in the top ten. What was sequenced was breast tumor tissue. The source is a person aged 40-50 years with breast cancer. The CDR3 runs from the conserved cysteine through the conserved F or W. The D gene is left open where the match is weak. Only part of the rows carry a size: once, few, many, or a class if the clone is expanded.

cdr3_aa | cdr3_nt | cdr3_length | clone_size | j_call | v_call | d_call
CASSYSDRGNEQYF | TGTGCCAGCAGTTACTCGGACAGGGGCAACGAGCAGTACTTC | 14 | - | TRBJ2-7 | TRBV6-5 | TRBD1
CSVEDGLAQETQYF | TGCAGCGTTGAAGATGGACTAGCGCAAGAGACCCAGTACTTC | 14 | - | TRBJ2-5 | TRBV29-1 | TRBD2
CASSALGIGRSYNEQFF | TGTGCCAGCAGCGCATTGGGGATAGGTAGGTCCTACAATGAGCAGTTCTTC | 17 | - | TRBJ2-1 | TRBV5-6 | -
CASSDGVHGYTF | TGTGCCAGCAGTGACGGGGTCCATGGCTACACCTTC | 12 | few | TRBJ1-2 | TRBV25-1 | -
CASSRDTSYEQYF | TGCGCCAGCAGTAGGGACACCTCCTACGAGCAGTACTTC | 13 | few | TRBJ2-7 | TRBV10-2 | -
CASSMDLPGGRGETQYF | TGTGCCAGTAGTATGGATTTGCCGGGGGGCCGAGGAGAGACCCAGTACTTC | 17 | few | TRBJ2-5 | TRBV19 | -
CASSPSGQRVGQETQYF | TGTGCCAGCTCACCGTCCGGACAGCGGGTAGGGCAAGAGACCCAGTACTTC | 17 | - | TRBJ2-5 | TRBV18 | -
CASSRGLQETQYF | TGTGCCAGTAGTAGGGGACTACAAGAGACCCAGTACTTC | 13 | - | TRBJ2-5 | TRBV19 | TRBD2
CAWSPGLRYEQYF | TGTGCCTGGAGTCCCGGTTTAAGATACGAGCAGTACTTC | 13 | - | TRBJ2-7 | TRBV30 | -
CATSGTGSDEKLFF | TGTGCCACCAGCGGGACGGGGTCGGATGAAAAACTGTTTTTT | 14 | - | TRBJ1-4 | TRBV15 | -
CASSPDGVISYEQYF | TGTGCCAGCAGTCCGGACGGAGTTATCTCCTACGAGCAGTACTTC | 15 | few | TRBJ2-7 | TRBV6-5 | -
CASSPAWIGEKLFF | TGTGCCAGCAGCCCCGCCTGGATAGGTGAAAAACTGTTTTTT | 14 | few | TRBJ1-4 | TRBV6-5 | -
CAWSVGGLRQPQHF | TGTGCCTGGAGTGTGGGGGGGCTAAGGCAGCCCCAGCATTTT | 14 | - | TRBJ1-5 | TRBV30 | -
CASSSDRGVGNEQFF | TGTGCCAGCAGCTCCGACAGGGGGGTAGGGAATGAGCAGTTCTTC | 15 | - | TRBJ2-1 | TRBV5-4 | TRBD1
CASSWIVAGGRDTQYF | TGTGCCAGCAGCTGGATCGTCGCGGGAGGAAGAGATACGCAGTATTTT | 16 | - | TRBJ2-3 | TRBV5-4 | TRBD2
CASSLADTQYF | TGCGCCAGCAGCTTAGCCGATACGCAGTATTTT | 11 | medium-sized | TRBJ2-3 | TRBV5-1 | -
CASSPSSSYEQYF | TGTGCCAGCAGTCCCTCGAGCTCCTACGAGCAGTACTTC | 13 | few | TRBJ2-7 | TRBV6-5 | -
CASSPGTQDIQYF | TGTGCCAGCTCACCGGGGACCCAGGACATTCAGTACTTC | 13 | - | TRBJ2-4 | TRBV18 | -
CAWSVKETQYF | TGTGCCTGGAGTGTTAAGGAGACCCAGTACTTC | 11 | - | TRBJ2-5 | TRBV30 | -
CASRPGQGETQYF | TGTGCCAGCAGACCCGGACAGGGAGAGACCCAGTACTTC | 13 | - | TRBJ2-5 | TRBV6-1 | TRBD1
CAWSRRLAGTQETQYF | TGTGCCTGGAGTCGGCGACTAGCGGGGACCCAAGAGACCCAGTACTTC | 16 | - | TRBJ2-5 | TRBV30 | TRBD2
CASSLLTTGELFF | TGTGCCAGCAGCTTACTTACCACCGGGGAGCTGTTTTTT | 13 | - | TRBJ2-2 | TRBV7-3 | -
CASSEGGAGNSPLHF | TGTGCCAGCAGTGAAGGTGGGGCGGGGAATTCACCCCTCCACTTT | 15 | - | TRBJ1-6 | TRBV2 | -
CASSLAGGGVLNTEAFF | TGTGCCAGCAGCTTGGCGGGGGGCGGGGTACTGAACACTGAAGCTTTCTTT | 17 | once | TRBJ1-1 | TRBV5-5 | -
CSVPGGSGRATDTQYF | TGCAGCGTCCCCGGGGGTAGCGGGAGGGCCACAGATACGCAGTATTTT | 16 | - | TRBJ2-3 | TRBV29-1 | TRBD2
CASSSGLAGRDTQYF | TGCGCCAGCAGCTCGGGACTAGCGGGGCGAGATACGCAGTATTTT | 15 | - | TRBJ2-3 | TRBV5-1 | TRBD2
CASSQGFSGNTGELFF | TGCGCCAGCAGCCAAGGATTTAGCGGGAACACCGGGGAGCTGTTTTTT | 16 | - | TRBJ2-2 | TRBV4-1 | -
CASSPSSGANVLTF | TGTGCCAGCAGTCCAAGCTCTGGGGCCAACGTCCTGACTTTC | 14 | - | TRBJ2-6 | TRBV7-3 | -
CASSYSARGIAYEQYF | TGTGCCAGCAGTTACTCAGCCAGGGGTATAGCCTACGAGCAGTACTTC | 16 | - | TRBJ2-7 | TRBV6-5 | -
CASHLGTAVNTEAFF | TGTGCCAGCCACCTGGGGACAGCCGTCAACACTGAAGCTTTCTTT | 15 | - | TRBJ1-1 | TRBV19 | TRBD1
CASRLGQGTDTQYF | TGTGCCAGCAGACTCGGACAGGGAACAGATACGCAGTATTTT | 14 | - | TRBJ2-3 | TRBV6-5 | TRBD1
CASREGARSPLHF | TGTGCCAGCAGGGAGGGGGCCCGATCACCCCTCCACTTT | 13 | - | TRBJ1-6 | TRBV6-1 | TRBD1
CASSREREYYEQYF | TGTGCCAGCAGCCGAGAGCGGGAATACTACGAGCAGTACTTC | 14 | once | TRBJ2-7 | TRBV4-2 | TRBD2
CASSPPMGPEQYF | TGTGCCAGCTCACCACCCATGGGGCCCGAGCAGTACTTC | 13 | few | TRBJ2-7 | TRBV18 | -
CASSYSPGNYGYTF | TGTGCCAGCAGTTACAGTCCAGGGAACTATGGCTACACCTTC | 14 | few | TRBJ1-2 | TRBV6-5 | -
CASSMGPGGITEAFF | TGTGCCAGTAGTATGGGTCCAGGGGGCATCACTGAAGCTTTCTTT | 15 | - | TRBJ1-1 | TRBV19 | TRBD1
CAITPGLAGVMSTDTQYF | TGTGCCATCACCCCGGGACTAGCGGGAGTAATGAGCACAGATACGCAGTATTTT | 18 | once | TRBJ2-3 | TRBV10-3 | TRBD2
CASSRDVRQPQHF | TGTGCCAGCTCCCGGGACGTCAGGCAGCCCCAGCATTTT | 13 | few | TRBJ1-5 | TRBV18 | -
CASSLSNQRYPDYGYTF | TGTGCCAGCAGCTTATCAAATCAGAGATACCCTGACTATGGCTACACCTTC | 17 | few | TRBJ1-2 | TRBV7-2 | -
CSVRDVRGAQHF | TGCAGCGTGCGTGACGTACGCGGGGCCCAGCATTTT | 12 | - | TRBJ1-5 | TRBV29-1 | -
CSGGNWNTGELFF | TGCAGCGGCGGAAACTGGAACACCGGGGAGCTGTTTTTT | 13 | - | TRBJ2-2 | TRBV29-1 | -
CASSYPGQGAGQPQHF | TGTGCCAGCAGTTACCCCGGACAGGGGGCAGGTCAGCCCCAGCATTTT | 16 | - | TRBJ1-5 | TRBV6-6 | TRBD1
CASSKQGLWETQYF | TGTGCCAGTAGTAAACAGGGTTTATGGGAGACCCAGTACTTC | 14 | - | TRBJ2-5 | TRBV19 | -
CASSSGLADPYEQYF | TGTGCCAGCAGCAGTGGACTAGCGGACCCCTACGAGCAGTACTTC | 15 | - | TRBJ2-7 | TRBV21-1 | -
CATTLQGPVYNEQFF | TGTGCCACCACTCTCCAAGGGCCAGTATACAATGAGCAGTTCTTC | 15 | - | TRBJ2-1 | TRBV7-9 | -
CASSMGRHPSTDTQYF | TGTGCCAGTAGTATGGGCAGGCACCCTAGCACAGATACGCAGTATTTT | 16 | - | TRBJ2-3 | TRBV19 | -
CASRGGALGYTF | TGTGCCAGCAGAGGGGGGGCGCTTGGCTACACCTTC | 12 | - | TRBJ1-2 | TRBV7-9 | -